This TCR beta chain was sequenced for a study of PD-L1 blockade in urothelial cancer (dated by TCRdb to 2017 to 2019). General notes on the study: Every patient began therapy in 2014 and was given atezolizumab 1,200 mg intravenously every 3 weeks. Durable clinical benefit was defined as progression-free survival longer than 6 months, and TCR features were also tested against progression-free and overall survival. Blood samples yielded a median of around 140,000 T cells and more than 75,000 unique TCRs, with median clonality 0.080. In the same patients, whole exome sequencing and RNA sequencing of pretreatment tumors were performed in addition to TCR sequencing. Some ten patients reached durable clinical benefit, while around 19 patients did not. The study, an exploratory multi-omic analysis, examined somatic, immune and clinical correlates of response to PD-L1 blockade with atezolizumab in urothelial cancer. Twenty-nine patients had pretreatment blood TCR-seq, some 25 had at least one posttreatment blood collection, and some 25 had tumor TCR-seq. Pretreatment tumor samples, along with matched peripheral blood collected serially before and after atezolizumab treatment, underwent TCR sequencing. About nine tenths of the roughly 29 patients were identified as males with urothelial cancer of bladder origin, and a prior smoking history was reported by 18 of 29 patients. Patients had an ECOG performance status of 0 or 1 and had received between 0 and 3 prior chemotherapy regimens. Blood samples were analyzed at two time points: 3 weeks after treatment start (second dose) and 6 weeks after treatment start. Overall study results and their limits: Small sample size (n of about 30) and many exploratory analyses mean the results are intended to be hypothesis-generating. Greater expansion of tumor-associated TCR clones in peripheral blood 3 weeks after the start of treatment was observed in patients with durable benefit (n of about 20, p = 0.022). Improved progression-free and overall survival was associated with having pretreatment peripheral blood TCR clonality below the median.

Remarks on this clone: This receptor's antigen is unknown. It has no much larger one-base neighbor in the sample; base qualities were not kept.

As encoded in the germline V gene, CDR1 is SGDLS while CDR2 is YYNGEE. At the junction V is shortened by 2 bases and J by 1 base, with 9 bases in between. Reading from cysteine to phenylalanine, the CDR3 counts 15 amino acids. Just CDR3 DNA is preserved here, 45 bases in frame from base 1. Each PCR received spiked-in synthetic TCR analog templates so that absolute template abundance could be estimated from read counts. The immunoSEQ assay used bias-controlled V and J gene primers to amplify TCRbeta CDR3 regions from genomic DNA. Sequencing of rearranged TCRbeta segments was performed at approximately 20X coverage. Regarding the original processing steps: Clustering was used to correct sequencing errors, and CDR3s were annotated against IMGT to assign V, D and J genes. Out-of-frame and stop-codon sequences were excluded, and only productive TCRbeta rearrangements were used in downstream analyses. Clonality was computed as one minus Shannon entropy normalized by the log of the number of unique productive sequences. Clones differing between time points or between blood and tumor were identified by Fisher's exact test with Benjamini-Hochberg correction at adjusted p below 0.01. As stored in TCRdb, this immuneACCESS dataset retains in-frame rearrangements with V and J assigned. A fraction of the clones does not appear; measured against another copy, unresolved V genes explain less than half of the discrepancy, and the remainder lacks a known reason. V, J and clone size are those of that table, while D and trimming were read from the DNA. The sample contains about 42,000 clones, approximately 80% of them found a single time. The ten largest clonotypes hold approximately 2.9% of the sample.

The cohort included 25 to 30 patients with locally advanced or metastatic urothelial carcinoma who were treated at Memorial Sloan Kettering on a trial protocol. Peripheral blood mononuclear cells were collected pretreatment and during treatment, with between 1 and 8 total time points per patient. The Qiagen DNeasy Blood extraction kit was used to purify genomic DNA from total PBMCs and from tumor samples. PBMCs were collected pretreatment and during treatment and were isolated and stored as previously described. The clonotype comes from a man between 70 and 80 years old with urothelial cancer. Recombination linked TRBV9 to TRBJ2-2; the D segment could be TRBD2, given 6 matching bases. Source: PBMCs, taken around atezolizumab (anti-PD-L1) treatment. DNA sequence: TGTGCCAGCAGCGTGGAGGGCGGGAACACCGGGGAGCTGTTTTTT. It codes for CASSVEGGNTGELFF.